A single sample is the source of the 4 T cell receptor beta chains below, sequenced in a study of CD8 T cells in ankylosing spondylitis. In TCRdb, the 5' RACE reads were re-called with MiXCR into one record per CDR3 protein. The sample contains some 350,000 distinct CDR3 sequences, approximately 14% of which appear only once. Sequencing was done on a sample of blood, either unsorted or a sorted T cell fraction (not recorded which). These TCRs come from a male donor with ankylosing spondylitis or in good health (not recorded which).

The chain links TRBV29-1 to TRBJ1-1, with D unclear. The CDR3 has 12 amino acids. Per the germline V gene, CDR1 is SQVTM and CDR2 is ANQGSEA. The V end lost 8 bases, the J end lost 1 base, and 11 bases lay between the germline ends. The CDR3 sequence: CSYGVPNTEAFF. The DNA for the CDR3 is TGCAGCTATGGGGTGCCGAACACTGAAGCTTTCTTT.

This clonotype has a handful of counts. The chain is built from TRBV5-1 and TRBJ2-5, with 10 bases identical to TRBD2. This CDR3 is built from 16 residues. CDR1 is SGHRS and CDR2 is YFSETQ in the germline V gene. Losses at the gene ends were 0 bases for V and 0 bases for J; bases not matched to a gene: 2. In DNA, the CDR3 is TGCGCCAGCAGCTTGGTACTAGCGGGAAACCAAGAGACCCAGTACTTC. It translates to CASSLVLAGNQETQYF.

This clonotype was seen at least ten times. The CDR3 nucleotides are TGTGCCAGCAGGGCGATACAAGGGCCCTCCCTCGGCTACACCTTC. It translates to CASRAIQGPSLGYTF. The rearrangement joins TRBV12-3 or TRBV12-4 to TRBJ1-2; D unresolved. The V end lost 6 bases, the J end lost 8 bases, and 22 bases lay between the germline ends. The CDR3 has 15 residues.

This clonotype has more than one count but fewer than ten. This chain links TRBV5-1 with TRBJ2-3, with a weak D call TRBD1 (5 bases). The CDR3 consists of 17 residues. Germline assignment: CDR1 SGHRS and CDR2 YFSETQ. V gave up 2 bases and J gave up 0 bases, with 16 bases separating them. Here the CDR3 reads CASSFLDRSTSTDTQYF. The CDR3 DNA reads as TGCGCCAGCAGCTTCCTCGACAGATCCACTAGCACAGATACGCAGTATTTT.